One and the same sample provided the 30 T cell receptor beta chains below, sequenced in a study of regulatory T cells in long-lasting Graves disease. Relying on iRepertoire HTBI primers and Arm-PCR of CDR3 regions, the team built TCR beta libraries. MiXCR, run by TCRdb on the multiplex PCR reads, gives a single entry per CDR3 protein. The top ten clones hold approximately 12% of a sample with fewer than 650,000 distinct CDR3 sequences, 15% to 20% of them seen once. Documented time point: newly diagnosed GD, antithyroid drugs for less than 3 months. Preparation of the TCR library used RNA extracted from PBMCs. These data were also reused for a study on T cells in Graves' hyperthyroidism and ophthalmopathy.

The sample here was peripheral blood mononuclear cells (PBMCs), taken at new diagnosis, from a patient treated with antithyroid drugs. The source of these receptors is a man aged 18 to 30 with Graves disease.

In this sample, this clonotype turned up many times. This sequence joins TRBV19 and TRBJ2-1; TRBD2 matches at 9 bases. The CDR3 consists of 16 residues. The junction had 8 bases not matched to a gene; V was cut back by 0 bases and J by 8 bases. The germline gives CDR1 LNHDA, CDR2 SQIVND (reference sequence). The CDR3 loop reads CASSIERLAVADEQFF. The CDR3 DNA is TGTGCCAGTAGTATAGAAAGACTAGCGGTTGCGGATGAGCAGTTCTTC.

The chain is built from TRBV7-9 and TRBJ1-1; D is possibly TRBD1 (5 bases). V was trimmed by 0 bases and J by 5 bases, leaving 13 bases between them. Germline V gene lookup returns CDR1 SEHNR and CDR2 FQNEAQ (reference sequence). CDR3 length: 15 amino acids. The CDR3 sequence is CASSLASGVGTEAFF. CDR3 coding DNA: TGTGCCAGCAGCTTAGCATCGGGGGTGGGGACTGAAGCTTTCTTT.

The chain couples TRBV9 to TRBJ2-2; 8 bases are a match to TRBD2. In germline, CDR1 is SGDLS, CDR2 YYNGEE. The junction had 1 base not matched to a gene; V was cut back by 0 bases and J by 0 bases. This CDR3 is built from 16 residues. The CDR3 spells CASSVAGGANTGELFF. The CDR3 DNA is TGTGCCAGCAGCGTAGCGGGAGGGGCGAACACCGGGGAGCTGTTTTTT.

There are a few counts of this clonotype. Here the CDR3 DNA reads TGTGCCAGCAGTTCCGATTTTGGGGGAACTGAAGCTTTCTTT. Its protein product is CASSSDFGGTEAFF. V gene TRBV6-5 combines with J gene TRBJ1-1; D is possibly TRBD1 (5 bases). Trimming removed 4 bases from V and 5 bases from J, with 14 bases in between. CDR1 and CDR2 (germline): MNHEY, SVGAGI. CDR3 length: 14 amino acids.

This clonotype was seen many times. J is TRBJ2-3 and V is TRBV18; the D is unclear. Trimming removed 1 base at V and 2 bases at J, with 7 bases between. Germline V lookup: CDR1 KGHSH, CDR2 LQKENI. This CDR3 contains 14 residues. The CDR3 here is CASSPRLPTDTQYF. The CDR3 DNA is TGTGCCAGCTCACCACGGCTACCCACAGATACGCAGTATTTT. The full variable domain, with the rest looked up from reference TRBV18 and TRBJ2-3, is NAGVMQNPRHLVRRRGQEARLRCSPMKGHSHVYWYRQLPEEGLKFMVYLQKENIIDESGMPKERFSAEFPKEGPSILRIQQVVRGDSAAYFCASSPRLPTDTQYFGPGTRLTVL.

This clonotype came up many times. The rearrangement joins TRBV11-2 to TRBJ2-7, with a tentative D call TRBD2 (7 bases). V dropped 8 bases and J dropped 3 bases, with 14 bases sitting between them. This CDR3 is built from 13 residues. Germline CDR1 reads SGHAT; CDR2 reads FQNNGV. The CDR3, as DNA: TGTGCCAGCGGGAGCGGGACAAACTACGAGCAGTACTTC. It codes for CASGSGTNYEQYF.

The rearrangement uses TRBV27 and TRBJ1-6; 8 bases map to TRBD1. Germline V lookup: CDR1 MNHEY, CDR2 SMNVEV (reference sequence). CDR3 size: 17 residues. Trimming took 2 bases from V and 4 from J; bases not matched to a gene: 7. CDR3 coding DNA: TGTGCCAGCAGTTTAAGGCCAGGGGGCCGATATAATTCACCCCTCCACTTT. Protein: CASSLRPGGRYNSPLHF.

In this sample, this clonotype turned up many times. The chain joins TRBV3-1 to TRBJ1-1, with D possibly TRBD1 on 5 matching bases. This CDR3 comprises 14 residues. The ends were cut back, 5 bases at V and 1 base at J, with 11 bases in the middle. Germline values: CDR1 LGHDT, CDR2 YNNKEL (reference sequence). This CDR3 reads CASSAGLTNTEAFF. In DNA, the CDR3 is TGTGCCAGCAGCGCGGGACTCACGAACACTGAAGCTTTCTTT.

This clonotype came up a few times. The CDR3 region has the DNA TGTGCCAGCAGCCAGCCGGACCTAGGAACCTACGAGCAGTACTTC. This translates into CASSQPDLGTYEQYF. The chain has TRBV7-6 and TRBJ2-7; no firm D call. This CDR3 has 15 amino acids. CDR1 is SGHVS, CDR2 FNYEAQ, per germline. Deletions cut 5 bases from V and 2 bases from J, with 16 bases between.

The chain's CDR3 is CASSDEVRTNTGELFF. The CDR3 DNA sequence: TGTGCCAGCAGTGACGAGGTCAGGACGAACACCGGGGAGCTGTTTTTT. The V call is TRBV6-1, the J call TRBJ2-2; D remains unclear. CDR1 and CDR2 from the germline V gene are MNHNS and SASEGT. With 3 bases removed from V and 0 bases from J, the gap between germline ends came to 11 bases. The CDR3 spans 16 residues.

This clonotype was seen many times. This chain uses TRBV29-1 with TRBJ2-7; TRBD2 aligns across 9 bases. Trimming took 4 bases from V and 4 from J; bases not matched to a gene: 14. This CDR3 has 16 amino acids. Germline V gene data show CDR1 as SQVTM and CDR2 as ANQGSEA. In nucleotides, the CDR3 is TGCAGCGTTGTAGGGGGCAACAGCGGGAGGATATACGAGCAGTACTTC. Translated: CSVVGGNSGRIYEQYF.

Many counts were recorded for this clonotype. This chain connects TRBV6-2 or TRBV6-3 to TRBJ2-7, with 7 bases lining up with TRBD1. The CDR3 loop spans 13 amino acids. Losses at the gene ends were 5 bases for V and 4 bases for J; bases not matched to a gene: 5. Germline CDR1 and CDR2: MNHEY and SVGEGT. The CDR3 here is CASSQGVLYEQYF. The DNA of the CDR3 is TGTGCCAGCAGTCAGGGGGTCCTTTACGAGCAGTACTTC.

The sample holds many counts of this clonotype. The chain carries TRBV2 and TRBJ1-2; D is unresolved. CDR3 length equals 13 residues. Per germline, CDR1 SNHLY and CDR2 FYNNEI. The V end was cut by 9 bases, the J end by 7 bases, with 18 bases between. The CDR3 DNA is TGTGCCAGACACAGTGGCATGGTGGGTGGCTACACCTTC. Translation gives CARHSGMVGGYTF. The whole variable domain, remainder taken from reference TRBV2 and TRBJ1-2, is EPEVTQTPSHQVTQMGQEVILRCVPISNHLYFYWYRQILGQKVEFLVSFYNNEISEKSEIFDDQFSVERPDGSNFTLKIRSTKLEDSAMYFCARHSGMVGGYTFGSGTRLTVV.

CDR3 DNA sequence: TGTGCCAGCAGCTTTTCCGGGACCAAAAATGAGCAGTTCTTC. Its protein product is CASSFSGTKNEQFF. The rearrangement uses TRBV7-3 and TRBJ2-1; D assignment may be TRBD1 or TRBD2 (5 bases each). This CDR3 spans 14 amino acids. V was shortened by 3 bases and J by 7 bases, with 13 bases between the two germline ends. Looked up from germline, CDR1 is SGHTA and CDR2 is FQGTGA.

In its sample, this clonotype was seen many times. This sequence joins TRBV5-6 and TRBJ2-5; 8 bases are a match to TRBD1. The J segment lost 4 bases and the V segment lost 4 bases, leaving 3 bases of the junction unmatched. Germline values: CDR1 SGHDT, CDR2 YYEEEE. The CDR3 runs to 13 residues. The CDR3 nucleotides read TGTGCCAGCAGCCACCAGGGGGCAGAGACCCAGTACTTC. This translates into CASSHQGAETQYF.

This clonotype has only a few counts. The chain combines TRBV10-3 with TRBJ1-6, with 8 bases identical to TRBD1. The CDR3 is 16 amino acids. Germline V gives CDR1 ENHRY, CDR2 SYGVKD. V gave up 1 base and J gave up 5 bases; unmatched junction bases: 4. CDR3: CAISEWLGQDNSPLHF. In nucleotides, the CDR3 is TGTGCCATCAGTGAGTGGTTGGGACAGGATAATTCACCCCTCCACTTT.

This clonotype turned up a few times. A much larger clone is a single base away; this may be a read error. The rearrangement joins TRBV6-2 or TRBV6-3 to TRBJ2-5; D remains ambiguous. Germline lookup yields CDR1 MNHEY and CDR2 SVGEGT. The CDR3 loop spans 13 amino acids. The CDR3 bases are TGTGCCAGCAGTCCCGGCAATCAAGGGACCCAGTACTTC. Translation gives CASSPGNQGTQYF.

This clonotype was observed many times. In DNA, the CDR3 is TGTGCCAGCAGCTTAGAACAGTACAATGAGCAGTTCTTC. Its protein product is CASSLEQYNEQFF. This rearrangement joins TRBV11-2 to TRBJ2-1; D unresolved. The CDR3 sequence is 13 residues long. Germline values: CDR1 SGHAT, CDR2 FQNNGV. V was shortened by 0 bases and J by 4 bases, with 4 bases between the two germline ends.

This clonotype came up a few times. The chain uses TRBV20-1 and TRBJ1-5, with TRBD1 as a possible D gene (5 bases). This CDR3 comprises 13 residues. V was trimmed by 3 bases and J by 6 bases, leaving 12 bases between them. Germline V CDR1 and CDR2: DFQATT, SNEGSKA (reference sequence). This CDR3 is CSASSRAIQPQHF. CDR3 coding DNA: TGCAGTGCTAGTAGCAGGGCGATTCAGCCCCAGCATTTT.

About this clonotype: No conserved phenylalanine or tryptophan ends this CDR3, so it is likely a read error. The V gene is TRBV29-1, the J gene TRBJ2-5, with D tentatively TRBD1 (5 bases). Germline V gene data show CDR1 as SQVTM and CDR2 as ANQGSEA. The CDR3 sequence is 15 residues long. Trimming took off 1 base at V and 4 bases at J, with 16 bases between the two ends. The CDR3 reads CSVEVRTSGRETQYS. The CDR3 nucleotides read TGCAGCGTTGAAGTGAGGACAAGTGGAAGAGAGACCCAGTACTCC.

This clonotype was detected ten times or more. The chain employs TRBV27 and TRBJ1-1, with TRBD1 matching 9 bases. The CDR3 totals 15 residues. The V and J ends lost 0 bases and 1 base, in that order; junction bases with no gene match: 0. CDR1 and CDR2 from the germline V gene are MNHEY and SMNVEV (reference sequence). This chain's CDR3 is CASSLSTGGNTEAFF. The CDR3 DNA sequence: TGTGCCAGCAGTTTATCGACAGGGGGGAACACTGAAGCTTTCTTT.

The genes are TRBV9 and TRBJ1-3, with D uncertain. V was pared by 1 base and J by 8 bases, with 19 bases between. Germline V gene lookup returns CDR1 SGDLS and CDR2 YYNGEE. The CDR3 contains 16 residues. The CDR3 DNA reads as TGTGCCAGCAGCGTACATGGTCAGCTGTCATGGGACACCATATATTTT. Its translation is CASSVHGQLSWDTIYF. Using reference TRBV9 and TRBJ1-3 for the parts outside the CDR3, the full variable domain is DSGVTQTPKHLITATGQRVTLRCSPRSGDLSVYWYQQSLDQGLQFLIQYYNGEERAKGNILERFSAQQFPDLHSELNLSSLELGDSALYFCASSVHGQLSWDTIYFGEGSWLTVV.

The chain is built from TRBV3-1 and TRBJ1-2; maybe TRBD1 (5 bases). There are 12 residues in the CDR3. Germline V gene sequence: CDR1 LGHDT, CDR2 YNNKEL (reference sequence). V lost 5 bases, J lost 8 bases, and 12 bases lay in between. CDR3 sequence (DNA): TGTGCCAGCAGCGACACGGGGGGGGGCTACACCTTC. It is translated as CASSDTGGGYTF.

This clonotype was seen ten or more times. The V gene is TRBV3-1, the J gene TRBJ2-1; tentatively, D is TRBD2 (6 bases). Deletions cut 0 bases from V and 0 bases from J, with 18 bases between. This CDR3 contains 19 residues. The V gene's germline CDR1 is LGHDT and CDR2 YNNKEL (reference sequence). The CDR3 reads CASSQDLGSGASSYNEQFF. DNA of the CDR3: TGTGCCAGCAGCCAAGATCTAGGTAGCGGAGCTAGCTCCTACAATGAGCAGTTCTTC.

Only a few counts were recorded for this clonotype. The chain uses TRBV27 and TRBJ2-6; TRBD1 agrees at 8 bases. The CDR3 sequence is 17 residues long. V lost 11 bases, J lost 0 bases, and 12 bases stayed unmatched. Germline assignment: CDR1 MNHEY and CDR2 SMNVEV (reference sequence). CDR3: CASSRDRSLSGANVLTF. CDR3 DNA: TGTGCCTCGTCGAGGGACAGGAGCCTCTCTGGGGCCAACGTCCTGACTTTC.

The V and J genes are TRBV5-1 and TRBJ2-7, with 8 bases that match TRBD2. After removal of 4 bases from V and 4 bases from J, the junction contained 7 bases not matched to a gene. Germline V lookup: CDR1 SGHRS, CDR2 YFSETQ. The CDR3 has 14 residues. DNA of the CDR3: TGCGCCAGCAGCCCCGGAGCGGGGGTGTACGAGCAGTACTTC. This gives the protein CASSPGAGVYEQYF.

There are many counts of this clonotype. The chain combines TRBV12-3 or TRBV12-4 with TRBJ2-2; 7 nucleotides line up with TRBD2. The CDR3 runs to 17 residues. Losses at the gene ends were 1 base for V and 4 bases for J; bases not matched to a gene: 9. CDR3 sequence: CASSLESGREGTGELFF. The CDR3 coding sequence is TGTGCCAGCAGTTTAGAATCAGGCAGGGAGGGCACCGGGGAGCTGTTTTTT.

CDR3 DNA sequence: TGTGCCAGCAGTTTAAGATACAGGGGGCCCCGATTCACAGATACGCAGTATTTT. As protein: CASSLRYRGPRFTDTQYF. V gene TRBV28 combines with J gene TRBJ2-3, with 9 bases aligning to TRBD1. Germline CDR1 reads MDHEN; CDR2 reads SYDVKM. V lost 2 bases, J lost 2 bases, and 11 bases stayed unmatched. The CDR3 has 18 residues. Drawing the rest from reference TRBV28 and TRBJ2-3, the complete variable domain is DVKVTQSSRYLVKRTGEKVFLECVQDMDHENMFWYRQDPGLGLRLIYFSYDVKMKEKGDIPEGYSVSREKKERFSLILESASTNQTSMYLCASSLRYRGPRFTDTQYFGPGTRLTVL.

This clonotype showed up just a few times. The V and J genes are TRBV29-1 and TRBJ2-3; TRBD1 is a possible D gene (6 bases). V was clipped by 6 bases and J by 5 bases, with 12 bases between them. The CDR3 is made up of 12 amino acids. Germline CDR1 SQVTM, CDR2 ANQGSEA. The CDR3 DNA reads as TGCAGCGTAGATCAACAGGGAGATACGCAGTATTTT. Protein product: CSVDQQGDTQYF.

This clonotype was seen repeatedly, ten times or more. The CDR3, as DNA: TGTGCCAGCAGCCCTACCCTAGACATAGTCGGAGAGACCCAGTACTTC. It encodes CASSPTLDIVGETQYF. The chain uses TRBV3-1 and TRBJ2-5; D uncertain. V was cut by 4 bases and J by 4 bases, with 19 bases left in between. The CDR3 is made up of 16 amino acids. CDR1 and CDR2 from the germline V gene are LGHDT and YNNKEL (reference sequence).